This record covers a single T cell receptor beta chain. The antigen this receptor binds is unknown. Base qualities are not provided; no much larger clone lies one nucleotide away. The sample comes from a study of naive and memory T cell subsets (TCRdb year 2017). As for the study more broadly: The figure summarizing these samples reported some ten blood donors, 7 tuberculin skin test biopsies and 3 saline control biopsies. Skin biopsies were taken from tuberculin skin test sites or from saline-injected control sites and were processed for RNA extraction as described before. PCR2 was typically run as a SYBR Green qPCR and stopped at a set threshold, although low-input samples could use end-point PCR of around 6 cycles instead. Study-wide findings and limitations: The paper did not give details on skin biopsy collection and RNA processing but referred to earlier studies for those details. The larger number of TCRs at tuberculin skin test sites was interpreted as T cell infiltration of a delayed type IV hypersensitivity reaction. Both types of skin biopsy reportedly yielded TCR sequences, though far more TCRs came from tuberculin skin test sites. The potential sensitivity of the RNA-based method to TCR transcript changes with T cell activation and differentiation was acknowledged.

The receptor library was made with UMI-ligation and nested PCR. For the blood and skin samples, TCR RNA was reverse transcribed with SuperScript IV using primers for the alpha and beta constant regions. The ligated cDNA was amplified by four rounds of PCR, in which nested alpha and beta constant region primers were used together with the SP2 primer. An oligonucleotide carrying the Illumina SP2 primer and a UMI was ligated to the 3' end of the cDNA by means of T4 RNA ligase 1. The 12-nucleotide UMI consisted of two random hexamers with an eight-base spacer between the hexamers to prevent hairpin formation. From the second PCR onward, TCR alpha and beta chain libraries were processed separately, and dual indexing was applied for multiplexing. After pooling, the indexed libraries were analyzed by capillary electrophoresis and sequenced on either an Illumina MiSeq or NextSeq. To boost base diversity and improve cluster recognition, PhiX DNA at about 5-8% was spiked into the libraries. Per the authors' processing: Demultiplexor took UMIs from read 2, joined the UMIs to the TCR sequence from read 1, and separated reads according to sample indices. V and J genes and V-J junctions were identified by Decombinator, which gave every TCR a five-part identifier that included V and J deletions. UMIs were used by Collapsinator to correct sequencing errors and PCR amplification heterogeneity, so that a UMI-based abundance was obtained for each TCR. Identifiers were converted to nucleotide sequence by CDR3Translator and translated to amino acids, and CDR3 regions were extracted on the basis of terminal motifs. Error-corrected alpha and beta TCR counts from blood and skin were compared after normalization to input RNA amount. In-frame beta chains were kept once TCRdb had trimmed the public reads at Q25 with fastp and called clones with MiXCR. Rows merge per CDR3 protein into single entries with the most common DNA and genes. The V and J calls and clone size come from TCRdb's table, not from the authors' own analysis. The sample includes around 20,000 distinct CDR3 sequences, with less than 9.5% observed a single time. The top ten hold approximately 7% of the sample.

CDR1 and CDR2 are read off the germline V gene as LGHNA and YNFKEQ. The CDR3 spans 16 residues, from the cysteine through the phenylalanine. Here the CDR3 DNA is all that survives: 48 bases in frame from base 1. The V and J ends are trimmed by 0 bases and 1 base, leaving 11 bases between them. The sample's treatment or condition, from its label and the paper: skin biopsy from PPD injection site in Mantoux-positive individual. Total RNA was used without cell sorting and was treated with RQ1 DNase before reverse transcription, with a target input of about 1 to 1000 ng. Using 3' ligation of a UMI-containing oligonucleotide to TCR cDNA, the study laid out a robust and sensitive protocol to amplify, sequence and analyze TCRs. Tuberculin skin test biopsies came from sites injected with PPD in individuals with a positive Mantoux test. Skin biopsy and whole blood libraries were made to test pipeline robustness in samples where T cells form a minority population.

This sample comprised skin, obtained from a tuberculin skin test site. The sequence joins TRBV4-2 to TRBJ2-3; the D segment cannot be called with confidence. The TCR originated in an adult in good health. The CDR3 here reads CASSQDPQGGTDTQYF. The DNA is as follows: TGTGCCAGCAGCCAAGACCCCCAAGGTGGCACAGATACGCAGTATTTT.